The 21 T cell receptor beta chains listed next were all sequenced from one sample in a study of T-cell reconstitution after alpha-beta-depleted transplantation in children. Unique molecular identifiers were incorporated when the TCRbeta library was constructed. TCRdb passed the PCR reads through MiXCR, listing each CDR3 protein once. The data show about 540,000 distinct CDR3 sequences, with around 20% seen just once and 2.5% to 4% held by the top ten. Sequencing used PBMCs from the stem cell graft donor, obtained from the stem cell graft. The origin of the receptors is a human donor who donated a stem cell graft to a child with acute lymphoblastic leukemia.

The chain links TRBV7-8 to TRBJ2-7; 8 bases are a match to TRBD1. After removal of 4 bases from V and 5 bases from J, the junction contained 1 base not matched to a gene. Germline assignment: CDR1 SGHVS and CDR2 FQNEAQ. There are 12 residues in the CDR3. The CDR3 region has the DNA TGTGCCAGCAGCTACAGGGGGAACGAGCAGTACTTC. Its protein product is CASSYRGNEQYF.

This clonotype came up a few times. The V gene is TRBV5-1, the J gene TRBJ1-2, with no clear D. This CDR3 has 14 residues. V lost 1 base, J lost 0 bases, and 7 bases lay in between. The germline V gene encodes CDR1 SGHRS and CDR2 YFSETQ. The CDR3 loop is CASSLSPTNYGYTF. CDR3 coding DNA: TGCGCCAGCAGCTTGAGTCCGACTAACTATGGCTACACCTTC.

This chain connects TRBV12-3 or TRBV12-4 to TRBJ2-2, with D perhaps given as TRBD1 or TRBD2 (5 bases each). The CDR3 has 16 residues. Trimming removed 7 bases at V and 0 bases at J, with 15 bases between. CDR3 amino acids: CASTQTGTANTGELFF. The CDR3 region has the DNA TGTGCCAGCACCCAGACCGGGACCGCGAACACCGGGGAGCTGTTTTTT.

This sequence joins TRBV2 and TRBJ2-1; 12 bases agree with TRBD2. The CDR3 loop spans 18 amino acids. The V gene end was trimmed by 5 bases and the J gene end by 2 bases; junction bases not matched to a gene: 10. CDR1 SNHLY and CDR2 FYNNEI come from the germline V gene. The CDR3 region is CASSPRTSGKRAYNEQFF. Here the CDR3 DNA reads TGTGCCAGCAGTCCCCGGACTAGCGGGAAGAGGGCCTACAATGAGCAGTTCTTC.

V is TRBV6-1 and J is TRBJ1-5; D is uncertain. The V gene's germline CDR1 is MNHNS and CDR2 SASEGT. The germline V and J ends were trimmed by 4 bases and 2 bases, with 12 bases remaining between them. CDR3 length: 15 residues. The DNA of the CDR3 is TGTGCCAGCAGTGTGGGTCCGGGTGGCAATCAGCCCCAGCATTTT. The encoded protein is CASSVGPGGNQPQHF.

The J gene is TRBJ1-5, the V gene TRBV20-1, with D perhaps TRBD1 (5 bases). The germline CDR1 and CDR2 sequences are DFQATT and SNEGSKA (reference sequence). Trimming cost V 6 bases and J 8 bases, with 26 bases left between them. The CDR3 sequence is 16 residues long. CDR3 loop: CSAADGGVAPKEPQHF. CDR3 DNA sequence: TGCAGTGCCGCGGACGGGGGGGTGGCCCCAAAGGAGCCCCAGCATTTT.

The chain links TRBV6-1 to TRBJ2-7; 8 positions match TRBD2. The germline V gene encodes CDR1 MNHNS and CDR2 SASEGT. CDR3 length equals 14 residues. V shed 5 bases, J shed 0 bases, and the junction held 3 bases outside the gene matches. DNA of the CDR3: TGTGCCAGCAGTCGGGGACTAGACTCCTACGAGCAGTACTTC. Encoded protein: CASSRGLDSYEQYF.

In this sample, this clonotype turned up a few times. CDR3 in DNA: TGTGCCAGCAGCGAACCCGAGGCTCCACCCTACAATGAGCAGTTCTTC. It is translated as CASSEPEAPPYNEQFF. The rearrangement uses TRBV2 and TRBJ2-1; no clear D gene. Germline V CDR1 and CDR2: SNHLY, FYNNEI. V was pared by 6 bases and J by 2 bases, with 17 bases between. CDR3 length equals 16 residues.

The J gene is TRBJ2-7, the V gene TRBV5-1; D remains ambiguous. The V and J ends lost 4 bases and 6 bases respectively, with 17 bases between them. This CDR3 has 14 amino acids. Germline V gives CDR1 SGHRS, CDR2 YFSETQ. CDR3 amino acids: CASSVGEAKGEQYF. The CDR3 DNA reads TGCGCCAGCAGCGTGGGTGAGGCGAAAGGCGAGCAGTACTTC.

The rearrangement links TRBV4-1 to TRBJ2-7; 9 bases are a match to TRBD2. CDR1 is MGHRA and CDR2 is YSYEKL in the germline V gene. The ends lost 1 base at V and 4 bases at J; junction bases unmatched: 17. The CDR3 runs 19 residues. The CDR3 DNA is TGCGCCAGCAGCCAAGGCATAGCGGGAGTTATGGTTGGGGGATACGAGCAGTACTTC. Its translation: CASSQGIAGVMVGGYEQYF.

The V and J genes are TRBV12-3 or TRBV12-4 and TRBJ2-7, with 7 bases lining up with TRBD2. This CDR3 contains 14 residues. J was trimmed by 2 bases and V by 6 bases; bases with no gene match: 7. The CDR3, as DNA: TGTGCCAGCAGCCTTTCCGGGACTACCTACGAGCAGTACTTC. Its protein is CASSLSGTTYEQYF.

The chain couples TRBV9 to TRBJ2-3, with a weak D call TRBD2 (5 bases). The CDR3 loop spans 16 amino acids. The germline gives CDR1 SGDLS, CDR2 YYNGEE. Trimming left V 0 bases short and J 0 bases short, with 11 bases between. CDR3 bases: TGTGCCAGCAGCGTAGTAGCGACTGCTAGCACAGATACGCAGTATTTT. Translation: CASSVVATASTDTQYF.

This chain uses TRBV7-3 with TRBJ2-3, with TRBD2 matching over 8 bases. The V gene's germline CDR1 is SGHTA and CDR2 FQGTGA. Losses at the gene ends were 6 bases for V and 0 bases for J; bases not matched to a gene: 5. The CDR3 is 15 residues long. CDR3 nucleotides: TGTGCCAGCAGGCGCGGGAGGCCCAGCACAGATACGCAGTATTTT. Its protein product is CASRRGRPSTDTQYF.

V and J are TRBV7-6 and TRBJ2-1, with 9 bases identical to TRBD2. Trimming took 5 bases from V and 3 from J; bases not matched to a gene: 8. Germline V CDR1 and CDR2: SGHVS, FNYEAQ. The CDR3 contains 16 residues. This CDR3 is CASSPRGTSLYNEQFF. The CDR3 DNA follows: TGTGCCAGCAGCCCACGTGGGACTAGCCTCTACAATGAGCAGTTCTTC.

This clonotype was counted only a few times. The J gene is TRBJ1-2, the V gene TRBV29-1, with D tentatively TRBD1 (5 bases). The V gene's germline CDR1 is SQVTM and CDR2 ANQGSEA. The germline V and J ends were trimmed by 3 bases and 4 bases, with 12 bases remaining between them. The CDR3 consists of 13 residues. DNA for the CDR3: TGCAGCGTTGACTGGGGGGGGTCCTATGGCTACACCTTC. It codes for CSVDWGGSYGYTF.

CDR3 DNA: TGTGCCAGCAGTGATTATGACAGGAACTCCTACGAGCAGTACTTC. This translates into CASSDYDRNSYEQYF. The rearrangement links TRBV2 to TRBJ2-7, with D perhaps matching TRBD1 (6 bases). V was clipped by 3 bases and J by 0 bases, with 12 bases between them. In germline, CDR1 is SNHLY, CDR2 FYNNEI. The CDR3 length is 15 residues.

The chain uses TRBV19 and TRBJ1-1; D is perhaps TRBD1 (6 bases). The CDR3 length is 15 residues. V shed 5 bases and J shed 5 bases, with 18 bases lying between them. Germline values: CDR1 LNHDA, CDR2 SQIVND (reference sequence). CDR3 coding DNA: TGTGCCAGTAGTGCGTTTGGGGGCAGTAGAACTGAAGCTTTCTTT. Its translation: CASSAFGGSRTEAFF.

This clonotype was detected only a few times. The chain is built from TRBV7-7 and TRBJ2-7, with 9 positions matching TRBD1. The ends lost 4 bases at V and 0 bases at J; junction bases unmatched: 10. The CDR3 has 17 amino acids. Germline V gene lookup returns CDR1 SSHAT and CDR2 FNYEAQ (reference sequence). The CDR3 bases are TGTGCCAGCAGCTCGGACAGGGGCTCCTCGATCTCCTACGAGCAGTACTTC. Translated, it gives CASSSDRGSSISYEQYF.

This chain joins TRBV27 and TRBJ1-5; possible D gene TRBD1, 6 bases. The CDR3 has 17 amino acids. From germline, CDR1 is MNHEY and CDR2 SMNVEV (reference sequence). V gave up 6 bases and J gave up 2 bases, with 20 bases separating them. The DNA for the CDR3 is TGTGCCAGCAGCCCCGACTTAGGGGGGACGGGCAATCAGCCCCAGCATTTT. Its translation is CASSPDLGGTGNQPQHF.

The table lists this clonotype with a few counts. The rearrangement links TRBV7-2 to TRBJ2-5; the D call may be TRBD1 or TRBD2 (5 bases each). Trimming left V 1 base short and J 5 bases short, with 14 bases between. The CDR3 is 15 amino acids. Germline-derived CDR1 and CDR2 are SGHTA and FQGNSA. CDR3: CASSLGGSGLETQYF. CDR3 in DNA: TGTGCCAGCAGCTTAGGGGGGAGTGGTCTGGAGACCCAGTACTTC. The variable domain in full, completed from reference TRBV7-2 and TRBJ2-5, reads GAGVSQSPSNKVTEKGKDVELRCDPISGHTALYWYRQSLGQGLEFLIYFQGNSAPDKSGLPSDRFSAERTGGSVSTLTIQRTQQEDSAVYLCASSLGGSGLETQYFGPGTRLLVL.

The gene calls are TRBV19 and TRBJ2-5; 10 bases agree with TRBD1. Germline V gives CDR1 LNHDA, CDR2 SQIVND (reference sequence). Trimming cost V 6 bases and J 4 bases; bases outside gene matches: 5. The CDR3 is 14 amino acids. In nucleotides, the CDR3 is TGTGCCAGTAGCGTCGGACAGGGGGGAGAGACCCAGTACTTC. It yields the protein CASSVGQGGETQYF. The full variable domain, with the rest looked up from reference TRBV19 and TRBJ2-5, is DGGITQSPKYLFRKEGQNVTLSCEQNLNHDAMYWYRQDPGQGLRLIYYSQIVNDFQKGDIAEGYSVSREKKESFPLTVTSAQKNPTAFYLCASSVGQGGETQYFGPGTRLLVL.